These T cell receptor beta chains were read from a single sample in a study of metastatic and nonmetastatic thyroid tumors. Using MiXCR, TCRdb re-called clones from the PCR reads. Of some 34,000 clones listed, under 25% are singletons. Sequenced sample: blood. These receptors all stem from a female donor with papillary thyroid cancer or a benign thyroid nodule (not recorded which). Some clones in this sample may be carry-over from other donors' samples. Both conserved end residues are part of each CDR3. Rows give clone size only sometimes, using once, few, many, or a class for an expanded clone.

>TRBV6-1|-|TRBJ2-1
CASSARGSGVQSEQFF
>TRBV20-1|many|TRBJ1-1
CSATRETEAFF
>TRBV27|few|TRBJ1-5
CASSSGRGVQPQHF
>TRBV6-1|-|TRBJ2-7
CAGSTGIVYEQYF
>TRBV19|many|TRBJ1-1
CASKVATEAFF
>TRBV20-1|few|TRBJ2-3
CSARDRAGQGTDTQYF
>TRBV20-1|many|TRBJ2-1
CSAATGNNEQFF
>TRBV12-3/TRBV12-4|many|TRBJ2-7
CASSGAGLGTSGYEQYF
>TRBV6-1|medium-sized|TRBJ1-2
CASSELRGNGYTF
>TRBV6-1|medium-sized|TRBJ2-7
CASSGLAGGSEQYF
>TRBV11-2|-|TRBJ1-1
CASSLDRAGWNTEAFF
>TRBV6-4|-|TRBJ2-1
CASSDSKGVDEQFF
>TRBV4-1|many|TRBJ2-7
CASSQATTLAKSYEQYF
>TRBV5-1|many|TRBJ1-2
CASSLATDKGYTF
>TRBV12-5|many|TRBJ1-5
CASAPGQPREPQHF
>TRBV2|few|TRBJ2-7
CAIGYEQYF
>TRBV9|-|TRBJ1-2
CASSARVGYGYTF
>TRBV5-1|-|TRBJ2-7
CASSSTGTIEYEQYF
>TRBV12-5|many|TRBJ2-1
CASGLVLGPRASGDEQFF
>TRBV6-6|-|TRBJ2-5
CASSYDLSHVQTQYF
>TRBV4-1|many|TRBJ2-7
CASSQGRGPYEQYF
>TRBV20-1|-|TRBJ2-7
CSARAHGTGGDEQYF
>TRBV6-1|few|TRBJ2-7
CASSTRGQGNVKQYF
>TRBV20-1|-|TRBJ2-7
CSAENLGGQYF
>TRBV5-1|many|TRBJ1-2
CASSPTPEAPNYGYTF
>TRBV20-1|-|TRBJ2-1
CSTRRGSADDEQFF
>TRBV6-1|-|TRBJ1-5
CASSRQVANQPHHF